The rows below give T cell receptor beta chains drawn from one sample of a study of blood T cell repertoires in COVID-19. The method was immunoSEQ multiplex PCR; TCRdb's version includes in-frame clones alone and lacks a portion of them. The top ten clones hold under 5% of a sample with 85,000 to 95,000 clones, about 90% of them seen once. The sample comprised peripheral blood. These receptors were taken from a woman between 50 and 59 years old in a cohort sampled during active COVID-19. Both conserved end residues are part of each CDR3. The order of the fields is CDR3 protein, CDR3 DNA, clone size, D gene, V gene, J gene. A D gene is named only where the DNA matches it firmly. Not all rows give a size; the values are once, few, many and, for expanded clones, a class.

CASSGSDSTRDF	TGTGCCAGCAGCGGCAGCGACTCCACGCGGGACTTC	NA	NA	TRBV7-9	TRBJ2-5
CASSEYREGLNTYNEQFF	TGTGCCAGCAGTGAATATCGGGAGGGTCTAAATACCTACAATGAGCAGTTCTTC	NA	TRBD2	TRBV25-1	TRBJ2-1
CASSIRGPANTEAFF	TGTGCCAGTAGCATCAGGGGTCCGGCGAACACTGAAGCTTTCTTT	NA	NA	TRBV19	TRBJ1-1
CASRTVGGNTEAFF	TGTGCCAGTAGGACTGTGGGGGGGAACACTGAAGCTTTCTTT	NA	NA	TRBV19	TRBJ1-1
CASSIYLTEQFF	TGTGCCAGCAGTATATACTTGACAGAGCAGTTCTTC	few	NA	TRBV28	TRBJ2-1
CSASRLAAPYEQYF	TGCAGTGCTAGTAGGCTAGCGGCACCCTACGAGCAGTACTTC	NA	TRBD2	TRBV20-1	TRBJ2-7
CASSLRFTSGGSRTDTQYF	TGCGCCAGCAGCTTGAGGTTTACTAGCGGGGGGTCCCGCACAGATACGCAGTATTTT	NA	TRBD2	TRBV5-1	TRBJ2-3
CASSLGSGKAYEQYF	TGTGCCAGCAGCTTGGGTTCAGGCAAAGCCTACGAGCAGTACTTC	NA	NA	TRBV5-4	TRBJ2-7
CATSSSLVPNEKLFF	TGTGCCACCAGCAGTTCTTTAGTACCTAATGAAAAACTGTTTTTT	NA	NA	TRBV15	TRBJ1-4
CASSIQGSEPQHF	TGTGCCAGTAGTATCCAGGGATCGGAGCCCCAGCATTTT	NA	NA	TRBV19	TRBJ1-5
CASSGPGQGQETQYF	TGTGCTAGCAGCGGGCCGGGACAGGGGCAAGAGACCCAGTACTTC	NA	TRBD1	TRBV7-7	TRBJ2-5
CATSTGGVTPGLGGYTF	TGTGCCACCAGCACAGGGGGAGTGACCCCGGGCTTAGGTGGCTACACCTTC	NA	TRBD1	TRBV15	TRBJ1-2
CAISEFGGTEAFF	TGTGCCATCAGTGAGTTCGGGGGCACTGAAGCTTTCTTT	NA	NA	TRBV10-3	TRBJ1-1
CASSSGGGAFSYEQYF	TGCGCCAGCAGCTCGGGTGGCGGTGCCTTCTCCTACGAGCAGTACTTC	NA	NA	TRBV5-1	TRBJ2-7
CASSPTGVPKNIQYF	TGTGCCAGCAGCCCCACAGGAGTGCCCAAAAACATTCAGTACTTC	NA	NA	TRBV5-6	TRBJ2-4